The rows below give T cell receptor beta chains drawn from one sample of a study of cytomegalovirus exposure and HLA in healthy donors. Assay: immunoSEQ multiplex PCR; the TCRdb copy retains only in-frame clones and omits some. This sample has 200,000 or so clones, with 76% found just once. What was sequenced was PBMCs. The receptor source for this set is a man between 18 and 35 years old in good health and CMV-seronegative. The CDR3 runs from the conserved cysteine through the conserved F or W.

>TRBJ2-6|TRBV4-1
CASSHLAGLANVLTF
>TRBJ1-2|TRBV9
CASSEPIQGNYGYTF
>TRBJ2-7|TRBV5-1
CASSLRFSAGTYEQYF
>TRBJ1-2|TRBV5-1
CASSLTGHGDYGYTF
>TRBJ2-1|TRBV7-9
CASSLGGQGANEQFF
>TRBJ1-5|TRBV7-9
CASSSGGYQSSNQPQHF
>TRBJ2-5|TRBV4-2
CASSPHRTSGKYQETQYF
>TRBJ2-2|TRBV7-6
CASSPRTGRTGELFF
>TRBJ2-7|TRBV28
CASSLIAYSSYEQYF
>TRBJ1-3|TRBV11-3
CASSRAGETGNTIYF
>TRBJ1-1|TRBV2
CASSLQQLYTEAFF
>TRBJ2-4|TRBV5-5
CASSLLGGYENIQYF
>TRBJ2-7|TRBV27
CASSFGLAGGVYEQYF
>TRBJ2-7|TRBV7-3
CASSLSQGPYEQYF
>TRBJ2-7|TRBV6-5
CASSPAQGVYEQYF
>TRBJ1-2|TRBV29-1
CSVDRGSDGYTF
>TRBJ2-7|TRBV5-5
CASSLFIPRLAGGYEQYF